The entry below gives a single T cell receptor (beta chain) sequence along with its context. The CDR3 extends over 14 amino acids. The germline V gene encodes CDR1 SNHLY and CDR2 FYNNEI. V was trimmed by 4 bases and J by 0 bases, leaving 9 bases between them. Generated by immunoSEQ multiplex PCR, the TCRdb table keeps only in-frame clones and is missing some. The sample carries some 140,000 clones, 80% to 90% recorded once. The data originate from a study of control samples from healthy donors and cancer patients. The rearrangement links TRBV2 to TRBJ1-2; D gene ambiguous. This receptor was taken from a woman between 25 and 40 years old in good health. The source material was blood. CDR3 amino acids: CASSAQKTNYGYTF. Here the CDR3 DNA reads TGTGCCAGCAGTGCACAGAAAACTAACTATGGCTACACCTTC.